The clone carrying this T cell receptor beta chain was counted between two and nine times. Its antigen is not identified. PCR involved 60 Vbeta and 13 Jbeta primers. Here immunoSEQ multiplex PCR was the method, and the copy in TCRdb shows in-frame clones only, minus some. The sample consists of under 200,000 clones, roughly 77% of them appearing once. This record belongs to a study of cytomegalovirus exposure and HLA in healthy donors. Study-wide results and caveats: Clonal expansion, a later analysis showed, was greater in HLA-associated TCR beta chains than in equally common others.

The germline V gene has CDR1 SGHTA and CDR2 FQGNSA. V was pared by 5 bases and J by 3 bases, with 5 bases of the junction left unmatched. This CDR3 spans 15 amino acids. Each donor was healthy, and each was a bone marrow donor. The material sequenced was PBMCs. This clonotype was sampled from a woman aged 35 to 49 in good health and CMV-seropositive. The chain carries TRBV7-2 and TRBJ1-5; 9 positions match TRBD1. The CDR3 is CASSETGGTNQPQHF. Written as DNA, the CDR3 is TGTGCCAGCAGCGAGACAGGGGGGACCAATCAGCCCCAGCATTTT.